This is a list of T cell receptor beta chains from one sample in a study of T cell changes during pregnancy in multiple sclerosis. Profiled with immunoSEQ multiplex PCR; TCRdb holds only in-frame clones, not every one. The sample comprises 35,000 to 45,000 clones, roughly nine tenths of which are singletons, and approximately 0.5% rests with the top ten. The material sequenced was CD4+ T cells from peripheral blood mononuclear cells, taken in the first trimester of pregnancy. The receptor set was obtained from a female donor with multiple sclerosis, enrolled in a pregnancy study. Each CDR3 is given with its conserved first and last residue. D genes are given only for firm matches.

j_call v_call d_call cdr3_aa cdr3_nt
TRBJ2-1 TRBV28 TRBD2 CTSSAGVSNEQFF TGTACCTCATCAGCGGGAGTCTCCAATGAGCAGTTCTTC
TRBJ2-4 TRBV6-6 TRBD1 CASSTGGLAKNIQYF TGTGCCAGCAGTACAGGGGGTCTAGCCAAAAACATTCAGTACTTC
TRBJ2-3 TRBV5-1 TRBD1 CASSFRQGMDTQYF TGCGCCAGCAGCTTCAGACAGGGTATGGATACGCAGTATTTT
TRBJ2-1 TRBV19 TRBD1 CASSRGQYNEQFF TGTGCCAGTAGTAGGGGACAGTACAATGAGCAGTTCTTC
TRBJ2-2 TRBV28 - CASSLPEGRRTGELFF TGTGCCAGCAGCCTCCCGGAGGGGCGTCGGACCGGGGAGCTGTTTTTT
TRBJ1-1 TRBV19 - CASSIARTMNTEAFF TGTGCCAGTAGTATCGCACGGACAATGAACACTGAAGCTTTCTTT
TRBJ1-5 TRBV30 TRBD1 CAWTKSGQGLSNQPQHF TGTGCCTGGACCAAGTCAGGACAGGGCCTTAGCAATCAGCCCCAGCATTTT
TRBJ1-4 TRBV11-1 TRBD1 CASSFNRGTNEKLFF TGTGCCAGCAGCTTTAACAGGGGAACTAATGAAAAACTGTTTTTT
TRBJ2-5 TRBV5-4 TRBD2 CASSSRTSGNQETQYF TGTGCCAGCAGCTCGCGGACTAGCGGGAACCAAGAGACCCAGTACTTC
TRBJ2-5 TRBV19 TRBD2 CASSFGTTQETQYF TGTGCCAGTAGTTTTGGGACTACCCAAGAGACCCAGTACTTC
TRBJ1-1 TRBV28 - CASSREGGRKAFF TGTGCCAGCAGCCGCGAGGGTGGCAGGAAAGCTTTCTTT
TRBJ2-2 TRBV5-1 TRBD1 CASSLVGTGNTGELFF TGCGCCAGCAGCTTGGTAGGGACAGGGAACACCGGGGAGCTGTTTTTT
TRBJ2-3 TRBV5-1 - CASSLYGLSTDTQYF TGCGCCAGCAGCTTGTATGGGCTTTCCACAGATACGCAGTATTTT
TRBJ1-1 TRBV29-1 TRBD1 CSGWTGTEAFF TGCAGCGGATGGACAGGCACTGAAGCTTTCTTT
TRBJ1-1 TRBV5-1 - CASSRTPTGINTEAFF TGCGCCAGCAGCCGGACCCCAACAGGGATCAACACTGAAGCTTTCTTT
TRBJ1-5 TRBV7-2 TRBD1 CASSLSGGDQPQHF TGTGCCAGCAGCTTATCAGGGGGCGACCAGCCCCAGCATTTT
TRBJ2-5 TRBV7-2 - CASSLRGLGRGETQYF TGTGCCAGCAGCTTGAGAGGGCTTGGGCGTGGAGAGACCCAGTACTTC
TRBJ2-5 TRBV5-1 - CASSLALAQETQYF TGCGCCAGCAGCTTGGCTCTAGCCCAAGAGACCCAGTACTTC
TRBJ2-2 TRBV27 - CASSTVGGTGELFF TGTGCCAGCAGTACAGTCGGTGGGACCGGGGAGCTGTTTTTT
TRBJ1-2 TRBV5-1 TRBD1 CASSPTTGINVGYTF TGCGCCAGCAGCCCTACGACAGGGATAAACGTTGGCTACACCTTC
TRBJ2-1 TRBV11-2 - CASSLDPRGSGEQFF TGTGCCAGCAGCTTAGATCCGCGGGGAAGCGGTGAGCAGTTCTTC
TRBJ1-1 TRBV6-1 - CASSATPQLGQGTEAFF TGTGCCAGCAGTGCGACCCCACAATTAGGGCAGGGGACTGAAGCTTTCTTT
TRBJ2-5 TRBV7-8 TRBD1 CASSARGQEEYF TGTGCCAGCAGCGCCAGAGGACAGGAGGAGTACTTC
TRBJ1-1 TRBV5-1 - CASSLIQGGEAFF TGCGCCAGCAGCTTGATTCAAGGGGGTGAAGCTTTCTTT
TRBJ2-7 TRBV19 - CASKARPIGYEQYF TGTGCCAGTAAAGCGAGGCCCATAGGCTACGAGCAGTACTTC
TRBJ2-4 TRBV6-6 - CASSPGGTAKNIQYF TGTGCCAGCAGCCCCGGAGGGACAGCCAAAAACATTCAGTACTTC
TRBJ2-7 TRBV2 TRBD1 CASSTPGQDYEQYF TGTGCCAGCAGTACTCCGGGACAGGACTACGAGCAGTACTTC
TRBJ2-1 TRBV5-4 TRBD2 CASSLGGRSGSYNEQFF TGTGCCAGCAGCTTGGGGGGCAGAAGCGGGAGTTACAATGAGCAGTTCTTC